Following are 15 T cell receptor beta chains from one sample sequenced in a study of CD8 T cells in Susac syndrome. RNA was extracted with the RNeasy kit, and a quantity of roughly 0.5 to 1 ug was reverse transcribed using random hexamers. TCRdb itself ran the immunoSEQ multiplex PCR reads through MiXCR, one entry per CDR3 protein. This sample has over 150,000 distinct CDR3 sequences; around 94% occur once, and the top ten carry 0.099%. The source material was CD4+ T cells from PBMCs. These receptors all come from a human donor with Susac syndrome.

The chain is built from TRBV2 and TRBJ2-3; D ambiguous. The CDR3 is 15 amino acids. Germline V gene sequence: CDR1 SNHLY, CDR2 FYNNEI. Trimming pared 2 bases from V and 0 bases from J, leaving 9 bases between. The CDR3 is CASSERPTSTDTQYF. The CDR3 DNA reads TGTGCCAGCAGTGAACGGCCGACTAGCACAGATACGCAGTATTTT.

The chain couples TRBV27 to TRBJ2-1; D remains unclear. The V gene's germline CDR1 is MNHEY and CDR2 SMNVEV (reference sequence). Trimming left V 5 bases short and J 0 bases short, with 8 bases between. The CDR3 covers 14 residues. This chain's CDR3 is CASSLESSYNEQFF. CDR3 sequence (DNA): TGTGCCAGCAGTCTCGAGAGCTCCTACAATGAGCAGTTCTTC.

V usage is TRBV28 and J usage is TRBJ2-5; no firm D call. V was pared by 6 bases and J by 1 base, with 12 bases between. The CDR3 contains 14 residues. Germline CDR1 and CDR2: MDHEN and SYDVKM. Here the CDR3 reads CASSRPAGQETQYF. CDR3 bases: TGTGCCAGCAGCCGCCCGGCCGGCCAAGAGACCCAGTACTTC.

The rearrangement uses TRBV7-9 and TRBJ2-1; 9 bases fit TRBD2. The V and J ends lost 1 base and 3 bases, in that order; junction bases with no gene match: 7. The CDR3 is made up of 17 amino acids. Per the germline V gene, CDR1 is SEHNR and CDR2 is FQNEAQ (reference sequence). CDR3 sequence reads: CASSLVASGTYYNEQFF. The CDR3, as DNA: TGTGCCAGCAGCTTAGTCGCTAGCGGGACATACTACAATGAGCAGTTCTTC.

V is TRBV6-5 and J is TRBJ2-2; D unresolved. This CDR3 is built from 13 residues. Trimming stripped 8 bases from V and 2 bases from J, with 9 bases between. CDR1 and CDR2 (germline): MNHEY, SVGAGI. The CDR3 DNA reads TGTGCCAGCTTCTCTGGAAACACCGGGGAGCTGTTTTTT. Encoded protein: CASFSGNTGELFF.

The chain is built from TRBV5-1 and TRBJ2-7, with 8 bases matching TRBD1. CDR3 length equals 15 residues. The germline V gene encodes CDR1 SGHRS and CDR2 YFSETQ. V was pared by 3 bases and J by 2 bases, with 7 bases of the junction left unmatched. The CDR3 here is CASSYGTGSTYEQYF. CDR3 nucleotide sequence: TGCGCCAGCAGCTACGGGACAGGTTCGACCTACGAGCAGTACTTC.

The rearrangement links TRBV28 to TRBJ2-1; 13 bases align to TRBD2. CDR1 is MDHEN and CDR2 is SYDVKM in the germline V gene. This CDR3 has 16 residues. Germline trimming cut 6 bases from V and 10 bases from J; bases unmatched to any gene: 12. The CDR3 nucleotides are TGTGCCAGCAGACATCCGGGACTAGCGGGGCGTGGGGAGCAGTTCTTC. This encodes CASRHPGLAGRGEQFF.

The chain is built from TRBV5-4 and TRBJ2-6; no firm D call. Germline lookup yields CDR1 SGHNT and CDR2 YYREEE (reference sequence). This CDR3 contains 14 residues. Trimming removed 0 bases from V and 2 bases from J, with 3 bases in between. This CDR3 reads CASSLETGANVLTF. The CDR3 nucleotides are TGTGCCAGCAGCTTGGAGACTGGGGCCAACGTCCTGACTTTC.

J is TRBJ2-5 and V is TRBV28; TRBD2 matches at 7 bases. Germline lookup yields CDR1 MDHEN and CDR2 SYDVKM. With 4 bases clipped from V and 7 bases from J, the junction kept 12 bases outside the gene matches. The CDR3 runs to 15 residues. The CDR3 DNA sequence: TGTGCCAGCAGTTGGAGCGGGACCCCTGGAGGGACCCAGTACTTC. This sequence encodes CASSWSGTPGGTQYF. The variable domain in full, completed from reference TRBV28 and TRBJ2-5, reads DVKVTQSSRYLVKRTGEKVFLECVQDMDHENMFWYRQDPGLGLRLIYFSYDVKMKEKGDIPEGYSVSREKKERFSLILESASTNQTSMYLCASSWSGTPGGTQYFGPGTRLLVL.

The V call is TRBV5-6, the J call TRBJ1-1; weak D call: TRBD1 (6 bases). The CDR3 contains 15 residues. Trimming removed 4 bases from V and 4 bases from J, with 17 bases in between. Germline assignment: CDR1 SGHDT and CDR2 YYEEEE. CDR3 region: CASSVGTGLGTEAFF. The CDR3 coding sequence is TGTGCCAGCAGCGTCGGCACAGGGCTGGGCACTGAAGCTTTCTTT.

This chain links TRBV6-2 or TRBV6-3 with TRBJ2-3; TRBD1 matches 7 bases. CDR3 length: 11 amino acids. CDR1 is MNHEY and CDR2 is SVGEGT in the germline V gene. Trimming took 4 bases from V and 10 from J; bases not matched to a gene: 2. The CDR3 here is CASSWGQPQYF. CDR3 coding DNA: TGTGCCAGCAGTTGGGGACAGCCGCAGTATTTT.

This chain connects TRBV5-4 to TRBJ2-7, with 8 nucleotides matching TRBD2. CDR1 and CDR2 from the germline V gene are SGHNT and YYREEE (reference sequence). There are 14 residues in the CDR3. J lost 2 bases, V lost 2 bases, and 3 bases had no gene match. This chain's CDR3 is CASSFGRGTYEQYF. CDR3 DNA sequence: TGTGCCAGCAGCTTCGGGAGGGGGACCTACGAGCAGTACTTC.

The rearrangement links TRBV6-1 to TRBJ1-5; D is unresolved. CDR1 MNHNS and CDR2 SASEGT come from the germline V gene. V shed 7 bases and J shed 4 bases, with 17 bases lying between them. The CDR3 is 15 residues long. In nucleotides, the CDR3 is TGTGCCAGCAACCTAGAGGGCTTGGAGAATCAGCCCCAGCATTTT. Amino acids: CASNLEGLENQPQHF.

The rearrangement links TRBV6-1 to TRBJ2-5; 8 positions agree with TRBD2. V trimming: 2 bases; J trimming: 1 base; junction bases outside the gene matches: 9. CDR3 length: 17 residues. Per germline, CDR1 MNHNS and CDR2 SASEGT. The CDR3 nucleotides are TGTGCCAGCAGTGAACTACCGGGACTAGTGACCCAAGAGACCCAGTACTTC. Its protein product is CASSELPGLVTQETQYF.

The genes are TRBV7-2 and TRBJ1-1, with a tentative D call TRBD1 (5 bases). Germline CDR1 is SGHTA and CDR2 is FQGNSA. The ends were cut back, 3 bases at V and 4 bases at J, with 12 bases in the middle. The CDR3 extends over 14 amino acids. CDR3 in amino acids: CASSFPGGGTEAFF. The CDR3 nucleotides read TGTGCCAGCAGCTTCCCGGGGGGGGGCACTGAAGCTTTCTTT.